This T cell receptor beta chain was identified during a study of T cell repertoires in ileal Crohn's disease (dated by TCRdb to the late 2010s). For the wider study: At the time of surgery, around 35% of patients were active smokers, and the median duration of disease was 7.5 to 8.5 years. The study sequenced roughly 170 mucosal samples from more than 50 patients, taken at several locations on the surgical specimen and at postoperative endoscopy. The study ran alongside a multicentre cohort designed to identify predictors of early endoscopic recurrence after ileocolonic resection. Endoscopic postoperative recurrence was defined by a Rutgeerts score above i0. All patients had surgery for a complication: stricturing disease in about 60% and penetrating disease in roughly 40%. The TCR repertoire was analysed in fewer than 65 patients with Crohn's disease drawn from a prospective multicentre cohort. M6 samples were neoterminal ileum biopsies taken at postoperative colonoscopy. About half of the patients received postoperative therapy: 11 received thiopurines and around 20 received anti-TNF agents.

Paper-wide results and their limitations: Patients who were active smokers at surgery had a significantly higher proportion of clonal expansions than non-smokers (about 25% vs 18%, p=0.02). Postoperative endoscopy was performed at varying times within the first year after surgery, with a median delay of approximately seven months. More high-frequency clones were carried by sorted CD8 T cells than by CD4 T cells, suggesting that mucosal expansions were mainly CD8. Only a subgroup of patients, of unstated size, had their mucosal CD4 and CD8 T cells sorted and sequenced. Endoscopic recurrence was found to be associated with higher high-frequency clone percentages at surgery, and recurrence was observed in all patients with clonality above 26.8% (18/57).

For commercial TCRB immunosequencing, roughly 0.5 micrograms of biopsy DNA were submitted for each sample. CDR3 regions were amplified from genomic DNA by Adaptive Biotechnology using a two-step, amplification bias-controlled multiplex PCR. Primers for every V and J gene segment were used in the first PCR, and barcodes and Illumina adapters were added in the second PCR. CDR3 libraries were sequenced on an Illumina instrument. As for how the authors treated the data: The analysis used both the pipelines supplied by the vendor and custom analysis of the raw data in R/Bioconductor with R version 3.3.0. Clonality, which ranges from 0 to 1, was calculated as the inverse of the normalised Shannon entropy across all productive clones. High-frequency clones were defined as the share of the repertoire occupied by the top 100 clones, with only clones passing a 95% confidence test being retained. Overlap between samples was measured with the Morisita-Horn index, while repertoire diversity was measured with the Simpson index. In TCRdb, the immuneACCESS table is reduced to in-frame sequences with V and J assigned. These tables do not hold every clone; where another copy was compared, an unresolved V gene accounts for under half, and the others remain unexplained. D and trimming were read from the DNA, whereas the V and J calls and clone size are those reported in that table. In this sample the table shows roughly 13,000 clones, 65% to 85% of which occur a single time. The ten largest account for 17% of the sample.

Explained via the paper, the time point label denotes: neoterminal ileum biopsy at postoperative endoscopy, about 6 months after surgery. Adults with ileal or ileocolonic Crohn's disease and an indication for ileocolonic resection were eligible for inclusion. Before DNA extraction, whole ileal mucosal biopsies were kept frozen at -80 degrees C. Genomic DNA was extracted from frozen whole biopsies with a TRizol-based method and quantified on a NanoDrop 2000 spectrophotometer. Notes on this clone: No antigen is known for it. No quality values exist for individual bases; no much larger clone is one base distant.

Including cysteine and phenylalanine, the CDR3 has 15 amino acids. The DNA shown is the 45-base CDR3, in frame from base 1. Taken from the germline V gene, the CDR1 and CDR2 loops are MNHNS and SASEGT. The junction carries 11 bases between V and J, which are trimmed by 4 bases and 4 bases respectively. Material: ileal tissue. The chain couples TRBV6-1 to TRBJ2-6; the D segment could be TRBD1, given 6 matching bases. This clonotype was obtained from an adult with Crohn's disease. The CDR3 in this case is CASSVEGTGANVLTF. The DNA is as follows: TGTGCCAGCAGTGTAGAGGGGACAGGGGCCAACGTCCTGACTTTC.